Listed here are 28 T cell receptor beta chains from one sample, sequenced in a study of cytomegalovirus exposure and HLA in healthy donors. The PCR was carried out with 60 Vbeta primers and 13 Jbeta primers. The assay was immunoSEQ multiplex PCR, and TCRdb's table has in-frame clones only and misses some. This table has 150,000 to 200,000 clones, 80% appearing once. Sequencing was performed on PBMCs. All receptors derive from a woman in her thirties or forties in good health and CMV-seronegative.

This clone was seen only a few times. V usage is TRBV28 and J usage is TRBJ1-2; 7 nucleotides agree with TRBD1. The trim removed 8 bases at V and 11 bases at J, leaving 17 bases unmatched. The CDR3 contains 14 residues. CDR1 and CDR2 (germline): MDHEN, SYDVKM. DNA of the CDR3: TGTGCCAGCTTAGAGACAGGGAGCTTCGACTCTTACACCTTC. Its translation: CASLETGSFDSYTF.

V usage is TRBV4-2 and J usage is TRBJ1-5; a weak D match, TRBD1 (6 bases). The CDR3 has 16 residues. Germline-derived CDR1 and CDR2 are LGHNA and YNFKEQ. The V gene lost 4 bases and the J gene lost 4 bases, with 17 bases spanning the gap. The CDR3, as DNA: TGTGCCAGCAGCCGGGAACAGGGTGAGGGAAATCAGCCCCAGCATTTT. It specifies CASSREQGEGNQPQHF.

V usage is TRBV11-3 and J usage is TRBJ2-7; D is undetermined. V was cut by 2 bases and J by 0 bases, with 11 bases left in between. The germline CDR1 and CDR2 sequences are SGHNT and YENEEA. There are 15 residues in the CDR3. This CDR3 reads CASSLSQFSSYEQYF. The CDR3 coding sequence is TGTGCCAGCAGCTTATCGCAGTTCAGCTCCTACGAGCAGTACTTC.

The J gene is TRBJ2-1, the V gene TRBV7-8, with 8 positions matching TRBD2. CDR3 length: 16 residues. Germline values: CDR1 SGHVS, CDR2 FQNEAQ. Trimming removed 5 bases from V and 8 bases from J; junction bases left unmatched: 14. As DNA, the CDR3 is TGTGCCAGCAGCAGTCTGGGCGGGGGGCTTCTGGATGAGCAGTTCTTC. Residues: CASSSLGGGLLDEQFF.

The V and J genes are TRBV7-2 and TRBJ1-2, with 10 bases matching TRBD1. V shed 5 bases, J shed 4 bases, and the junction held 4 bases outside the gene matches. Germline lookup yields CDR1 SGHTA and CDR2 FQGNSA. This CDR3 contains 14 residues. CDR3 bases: TGTGCCAGCAGCATGACAGGGGGCCCCTATGGCTACACCTTC. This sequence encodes CASSMTGGPYGYTF.

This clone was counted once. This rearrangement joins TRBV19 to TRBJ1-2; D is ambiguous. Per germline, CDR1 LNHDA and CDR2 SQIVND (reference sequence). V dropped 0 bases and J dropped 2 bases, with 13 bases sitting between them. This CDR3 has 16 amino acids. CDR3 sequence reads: CASSIERGFFNYGYTF. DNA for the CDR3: TGTGCCAGTAGTATAGAGCGGGGATTCTTCAACTATGGCTACACCTTC. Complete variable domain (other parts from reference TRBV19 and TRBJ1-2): DGGITQSPKYLFRKEGQNVTLSCEQNLNHDAMYWYRQDPGQGLRLIYYSQIVNDFQKGDIAEGYSVSREKKESFPLTVTSAQKNPTAFYLCASSIERGFFNYGYTFGSGTRLTVV.

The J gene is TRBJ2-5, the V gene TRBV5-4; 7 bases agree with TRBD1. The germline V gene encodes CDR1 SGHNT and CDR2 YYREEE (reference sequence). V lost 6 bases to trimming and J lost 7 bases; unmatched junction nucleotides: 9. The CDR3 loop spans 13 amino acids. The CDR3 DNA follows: TGTGCCAGCAAGGACAGGTTATCTGGGACCCAGTACTTC. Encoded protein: CASKDRLSGTQYF.

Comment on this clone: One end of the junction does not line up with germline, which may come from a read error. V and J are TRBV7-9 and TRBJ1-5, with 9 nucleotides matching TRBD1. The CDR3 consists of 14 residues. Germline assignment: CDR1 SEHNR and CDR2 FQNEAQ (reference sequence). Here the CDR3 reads CSSSLQGAREPQHF. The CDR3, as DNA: TGTTCCAGCAGCTTACAGGGGGCGCGAGAGCCCCAGCATTTT.

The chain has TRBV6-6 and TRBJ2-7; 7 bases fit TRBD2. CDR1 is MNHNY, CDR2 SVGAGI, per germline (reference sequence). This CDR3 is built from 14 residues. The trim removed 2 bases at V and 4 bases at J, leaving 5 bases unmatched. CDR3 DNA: TGTGCCAGCAGTTACGGGGGGGGGATTTACGAGCAGTACTTC. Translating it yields CASSYGGGIYEQYF.

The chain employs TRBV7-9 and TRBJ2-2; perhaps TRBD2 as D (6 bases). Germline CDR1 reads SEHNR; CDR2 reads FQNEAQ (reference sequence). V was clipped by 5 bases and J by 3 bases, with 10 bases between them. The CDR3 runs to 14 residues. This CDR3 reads CASSASGDTGELFF. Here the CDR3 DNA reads TGTGCCAGCAGCGCATCGGGGGACACCGGGGAGCTGTTTTTT.

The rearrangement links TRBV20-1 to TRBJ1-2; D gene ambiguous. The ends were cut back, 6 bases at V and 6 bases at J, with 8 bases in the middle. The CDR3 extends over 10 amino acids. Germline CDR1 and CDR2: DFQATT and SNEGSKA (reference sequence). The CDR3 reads CSAPRNGYTF. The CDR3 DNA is TGCAGTGCACCGAGAAATGGCTACACCTTC.

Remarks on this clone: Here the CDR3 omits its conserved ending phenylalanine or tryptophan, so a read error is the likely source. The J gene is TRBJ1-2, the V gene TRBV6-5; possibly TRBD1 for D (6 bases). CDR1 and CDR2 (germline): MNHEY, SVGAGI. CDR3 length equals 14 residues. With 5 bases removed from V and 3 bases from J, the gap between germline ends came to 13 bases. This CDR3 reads CASSHRVTYYGYTL. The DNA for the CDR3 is TGTGCCAGCAGTCACAGGGTCACCTACTATGGCTACACCCTC.

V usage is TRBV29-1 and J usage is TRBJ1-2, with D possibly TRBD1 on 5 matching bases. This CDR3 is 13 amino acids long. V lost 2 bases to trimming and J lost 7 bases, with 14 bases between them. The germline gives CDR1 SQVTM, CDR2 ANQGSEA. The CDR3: CSVEIRGSGGYTF. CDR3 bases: TGCAGCGTTGAAATTCGGGGGTCCGGTGGCTACACCTTC.

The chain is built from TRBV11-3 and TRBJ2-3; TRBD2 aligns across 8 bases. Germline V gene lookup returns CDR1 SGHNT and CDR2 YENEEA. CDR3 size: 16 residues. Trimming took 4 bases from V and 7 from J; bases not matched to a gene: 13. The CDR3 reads CASSWDVGLDVNTQYF. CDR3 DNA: TGTGCCAGCAGCTGGGATGTGGGACTAGATGTTAATACGCAGTATTTT. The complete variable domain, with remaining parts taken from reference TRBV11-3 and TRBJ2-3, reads EAGVVQSPRYKIIEKKQPVAFWCNPISGHNTLYWYLQNLGQGPELLIRYENEEAVDDSQLPKDRFSAERLKGVDSTLKIQPAELGDSAVYLCASSWDVGLDVNTQYFGPGTRLTVL.

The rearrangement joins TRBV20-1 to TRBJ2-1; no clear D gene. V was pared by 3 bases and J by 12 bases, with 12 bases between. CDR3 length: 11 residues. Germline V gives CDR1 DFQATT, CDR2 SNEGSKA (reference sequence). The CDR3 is CSASVRLGQFF. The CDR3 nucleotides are TGCAGTGCTAGTGTCAGGCTCGGGCAGTTCTTC.

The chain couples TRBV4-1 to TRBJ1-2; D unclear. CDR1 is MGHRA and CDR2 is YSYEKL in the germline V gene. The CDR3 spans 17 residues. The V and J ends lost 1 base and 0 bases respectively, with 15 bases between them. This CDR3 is CASSQVVPTNTNYGYTF. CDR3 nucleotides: TGCGCCAGCAGCCAAGTCGTCCCCACTAATACTAACTATGGCTACACCTTC.

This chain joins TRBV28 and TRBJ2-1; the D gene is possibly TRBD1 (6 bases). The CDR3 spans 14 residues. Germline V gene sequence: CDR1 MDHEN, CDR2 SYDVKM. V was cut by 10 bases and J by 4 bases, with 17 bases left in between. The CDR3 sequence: CATSKRTVYNEQFF. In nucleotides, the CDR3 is TGTGCCACTTCCAAGCGGACAGTATACAATGAGCAGTTCTTC.

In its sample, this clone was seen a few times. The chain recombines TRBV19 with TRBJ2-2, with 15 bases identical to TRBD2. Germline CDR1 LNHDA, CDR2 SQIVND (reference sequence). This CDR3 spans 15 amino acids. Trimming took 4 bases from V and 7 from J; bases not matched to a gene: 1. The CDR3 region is CASSRTSGRGGELFF. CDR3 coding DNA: TGTGCCAGTAGTAGGACTAGCGGGAGGGGCGGGGAGCTGTTTTTT.

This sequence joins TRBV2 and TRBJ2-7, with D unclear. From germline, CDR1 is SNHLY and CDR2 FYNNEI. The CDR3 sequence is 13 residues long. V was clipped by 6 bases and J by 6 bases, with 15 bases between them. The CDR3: CASRTTDSSEQYF. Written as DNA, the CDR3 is TGTGCCAGCAGGACGACTGATTCAAGCGAGCAGTACTTC.

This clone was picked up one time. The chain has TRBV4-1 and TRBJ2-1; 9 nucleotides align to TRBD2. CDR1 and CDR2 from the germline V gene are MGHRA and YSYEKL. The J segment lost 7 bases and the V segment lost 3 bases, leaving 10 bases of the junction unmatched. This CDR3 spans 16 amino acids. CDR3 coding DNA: TGCGCCAGCAGCCACATAAGCGGGGGGTATACTAATGAGCAGTTCTTC. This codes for CASSHISGGYTNEQFF.

The CDR3 sequence: CSVLITSTDTQYF. The CDR3 coding sequence is TGCAGCGTCCTCATTACTAGCACAGATACGCAGTATTTT. The gene calls are TRBV29-1 and TRBJ2-3; D remains unclear. The CDR3 contains 13 residues. CDR1 and CDR2 (germline): SQVTM, ANQGSEA. Trimming took off 6 bases at V and 0 bases at J, with 10 bases between the two ends.

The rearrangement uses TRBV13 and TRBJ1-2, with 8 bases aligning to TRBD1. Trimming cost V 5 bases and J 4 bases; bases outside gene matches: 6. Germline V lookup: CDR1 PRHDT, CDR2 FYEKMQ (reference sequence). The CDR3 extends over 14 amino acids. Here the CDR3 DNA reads TGTGCCAGCAGCCACGGGACAGGAGCCTATGGCTACACCTTC. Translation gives CASSHGTGAYGYTF.

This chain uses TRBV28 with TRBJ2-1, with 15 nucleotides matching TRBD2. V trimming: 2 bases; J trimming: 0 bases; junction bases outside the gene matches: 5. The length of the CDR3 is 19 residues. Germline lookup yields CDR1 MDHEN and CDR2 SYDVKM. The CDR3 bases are TGTGCCAGCAGTTTAGGACTAGCGGGAGGGCTAAGCTCCTACAATGAGCAGTTCTTC. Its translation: CASSLGLAGGLSSYNEQFF.

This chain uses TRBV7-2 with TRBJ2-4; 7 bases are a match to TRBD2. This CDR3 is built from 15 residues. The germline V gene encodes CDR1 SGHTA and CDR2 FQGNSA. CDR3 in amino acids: CPSYMGGRVRNIQYF. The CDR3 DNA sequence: TGTCCCTCTTACATGGGCGGGAGAGTTAGAAACATTCAGTACTTC.

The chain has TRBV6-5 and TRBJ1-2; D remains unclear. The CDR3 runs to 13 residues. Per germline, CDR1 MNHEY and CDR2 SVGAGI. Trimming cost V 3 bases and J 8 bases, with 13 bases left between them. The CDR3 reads CASSYVGVEGYTF. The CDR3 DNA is TGTGCCAGCAGTTATGTGGGAGTCGAGGGCTACACCTTC.

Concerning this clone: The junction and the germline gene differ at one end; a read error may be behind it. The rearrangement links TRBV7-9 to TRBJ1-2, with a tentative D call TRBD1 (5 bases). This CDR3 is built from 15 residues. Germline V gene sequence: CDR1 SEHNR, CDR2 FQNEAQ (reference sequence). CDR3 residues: CASSLGLQIVNGYAF. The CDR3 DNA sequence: TGTGCCAGCAGCTTGGGACTGCAGATCGTTAATGGCTACGCCTTC. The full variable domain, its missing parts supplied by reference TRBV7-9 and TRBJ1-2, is DTGVSQNPRHKITKRGQNVTFRCDPISEHNRLYWYRQTLGQGPEFLTYFQNEAQLEKSRLLSDRFSAERPKGSFSTLEIQRTEQGDSAMYLCASSLGLQIVNGYAFGSGTRLTVV.

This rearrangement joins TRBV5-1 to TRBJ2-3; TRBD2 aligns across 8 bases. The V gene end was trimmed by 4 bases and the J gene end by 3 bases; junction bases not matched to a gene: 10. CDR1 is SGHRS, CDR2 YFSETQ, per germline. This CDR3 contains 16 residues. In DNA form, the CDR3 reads TGCGCCAGCAGCCCGGGGGCTAGCGGGTTTACAGATACGCAGTATTTT. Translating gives CASSPGASGFTDTQYF. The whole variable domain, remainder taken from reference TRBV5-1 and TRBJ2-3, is KAGVTQTPRYLIKTRGQQVTLSCSPISGHRSVSWYQQTPGQGLQFLFEYFSETQRNKGNFPGRFSGRQFSNSRSEMNVSTLELGDSALYLCASSPGASGFTDTQYFGPGTRLTVL.

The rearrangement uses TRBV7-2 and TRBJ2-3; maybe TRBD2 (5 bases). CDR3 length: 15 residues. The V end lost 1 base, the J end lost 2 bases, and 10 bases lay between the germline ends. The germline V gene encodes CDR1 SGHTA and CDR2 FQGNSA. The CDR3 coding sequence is TGTGCCAGCAGCTTAGGCGGTAGCGACACAGATACGCAGTATTTT. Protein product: CASSLGGSDTDTQYF.